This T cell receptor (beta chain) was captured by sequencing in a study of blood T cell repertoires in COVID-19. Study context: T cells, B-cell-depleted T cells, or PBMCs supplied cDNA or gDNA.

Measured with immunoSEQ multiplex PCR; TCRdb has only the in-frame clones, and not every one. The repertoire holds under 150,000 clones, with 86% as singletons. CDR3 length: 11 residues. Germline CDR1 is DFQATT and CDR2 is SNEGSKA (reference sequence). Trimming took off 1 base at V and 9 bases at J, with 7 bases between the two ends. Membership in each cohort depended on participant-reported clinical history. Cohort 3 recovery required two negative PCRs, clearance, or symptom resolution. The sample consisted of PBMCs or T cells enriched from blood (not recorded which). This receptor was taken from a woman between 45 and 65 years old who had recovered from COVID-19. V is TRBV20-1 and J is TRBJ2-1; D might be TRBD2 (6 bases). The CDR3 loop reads CSARVGGEQFF. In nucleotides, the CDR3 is TGCAGTGCTAGAGTGGGGGGTGAGCAGTTCTTC.